Included here is one T cell receptor (beta chain) sequence, with context. Authors' analysis steps: Reference gene primer amplification in the assay estimated nucleated cell counts. Assay used: immunoSEQ multiplex PCR; TCRdb lists only in-frame clones, some missing. The DNA gave D and trimming, while V, J and clone size come from that table. The table shows about 39,000 clones, with around 83% occurring only once. This entry comes from a study of blood T cell repertoires in COVID-19. Study background: There were acute and convalescent COVID-19 samples, and they came from the United States, Italy and Spain. Sources were T cells, B-cell-depleted T cells, or PBMCs; the material itself was cDNA or gDNA.

CDR3 size: 18 residues. From germline, CDR1 is SGHNT and CDR2 YYREEE (reference sequence). The V and J ends lost 4 bases and 3 bases, in that order; junction bases with no gene match: 9. The sample was peripheral blood. This clonotype was obtained from a man between 60 and 75 years old with acute or convalescent COVID-19. V is TRBV5-4 and J is TRBJ2-1; TRBD2 aligns across 14 bases. CDR3 DNA: TGTGCCAGCAGCCTTGGACTAGCGGGAGGTTACCACTACAATGAGCAGTTCTTC. Its translation: CASSLGLAGGYHYNEQFF.